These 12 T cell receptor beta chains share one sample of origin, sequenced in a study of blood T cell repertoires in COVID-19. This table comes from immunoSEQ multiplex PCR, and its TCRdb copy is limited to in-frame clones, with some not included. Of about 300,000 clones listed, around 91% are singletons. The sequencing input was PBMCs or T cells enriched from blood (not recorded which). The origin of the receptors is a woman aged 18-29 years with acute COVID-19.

Written as DNA, the CDR3 is TGCGCCAGCAGCTTGGTACTAGCGGGCTTGAGCTCCTACAATGAGCAGTTCTTC. This codes for CASSLVLAGLSSYNEQFF. V and J are TRBV5-1 and TRBJ2-1; TRBD2 matches 9 bases. Germline lookup yields CDR1 SGHRS and CDR2 YFSETQ. There are 18 residues in the CDR3. Germline trimming cut 0 bases from V and 0 bases from J; bases unmatched to any gene: 7.

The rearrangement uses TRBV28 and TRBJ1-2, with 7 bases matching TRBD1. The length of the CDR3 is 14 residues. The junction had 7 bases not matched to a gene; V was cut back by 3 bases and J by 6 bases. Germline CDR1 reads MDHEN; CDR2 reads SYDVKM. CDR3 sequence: CASSLPPTGDGYTF. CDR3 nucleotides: TGTGCCAGCAGTTTGCCACCTACAGGGGATGGCTACACCTTC.

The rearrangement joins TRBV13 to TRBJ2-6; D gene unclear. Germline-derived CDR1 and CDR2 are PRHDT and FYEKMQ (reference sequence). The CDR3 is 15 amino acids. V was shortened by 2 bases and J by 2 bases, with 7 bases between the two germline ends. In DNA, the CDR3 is TGTGCCAGCAGCTTAAGTACAGCTGGGGCCAACGTCCTGACTTTC. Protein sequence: CASSLSTAGANVLTF.

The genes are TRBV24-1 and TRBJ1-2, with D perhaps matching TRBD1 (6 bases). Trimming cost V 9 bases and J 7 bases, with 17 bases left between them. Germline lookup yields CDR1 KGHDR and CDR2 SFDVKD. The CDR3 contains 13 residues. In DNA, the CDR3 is TGTGCCACCGCTAGACAGGACGCCGGTGGCTACACCTTC. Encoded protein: CATARQDAGGYTF.

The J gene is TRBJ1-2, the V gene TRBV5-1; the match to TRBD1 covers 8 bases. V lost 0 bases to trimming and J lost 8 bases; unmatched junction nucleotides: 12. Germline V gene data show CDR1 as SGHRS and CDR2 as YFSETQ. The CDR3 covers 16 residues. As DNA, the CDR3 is TGCGCCAGCAGCTTGGCCGACCTTGGACAGGGCCGGGGCTACACCTTC. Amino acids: CASSLADLGQGRGYTF.

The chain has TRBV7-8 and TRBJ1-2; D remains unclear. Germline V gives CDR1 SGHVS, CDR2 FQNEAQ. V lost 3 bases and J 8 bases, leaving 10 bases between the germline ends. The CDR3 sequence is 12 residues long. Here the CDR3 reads CASSFGGRGYTF. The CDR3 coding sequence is TGTGCCAGCAGCTTCGGAGGGAGGGGCTACACCTTC.

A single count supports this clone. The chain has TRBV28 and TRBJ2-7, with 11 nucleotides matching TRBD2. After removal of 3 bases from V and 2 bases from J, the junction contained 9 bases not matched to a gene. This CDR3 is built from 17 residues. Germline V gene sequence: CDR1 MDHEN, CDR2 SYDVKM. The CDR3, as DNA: TGTGCCAGCAGTTTCCCCCCGCTAGCGGGGGGACCCTACGAGCAGTACTTC. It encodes CASSFPPLAGGPYEQYF.

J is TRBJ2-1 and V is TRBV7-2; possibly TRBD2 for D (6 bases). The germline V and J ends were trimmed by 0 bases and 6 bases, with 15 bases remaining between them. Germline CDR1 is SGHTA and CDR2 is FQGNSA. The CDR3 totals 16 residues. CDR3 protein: CASSLAPGDVANEQFF. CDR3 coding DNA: TGTGCCAGCAGCTTAGCGCCGGGAGACGTTGCCAATGAGCAGTTCTTC.

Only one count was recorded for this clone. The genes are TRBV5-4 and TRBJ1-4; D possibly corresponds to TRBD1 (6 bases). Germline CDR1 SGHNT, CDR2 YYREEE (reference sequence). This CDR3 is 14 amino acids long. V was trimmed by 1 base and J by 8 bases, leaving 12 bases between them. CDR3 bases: TGTGCCAGCAGCTTGTGGGGGACAAGCGAAAAACTGTTTTTT. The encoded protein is CASSLWGTSEKLFF.

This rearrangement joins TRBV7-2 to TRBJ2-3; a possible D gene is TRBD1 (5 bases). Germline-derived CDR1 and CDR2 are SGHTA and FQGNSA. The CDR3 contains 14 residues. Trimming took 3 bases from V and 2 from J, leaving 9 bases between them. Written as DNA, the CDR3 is TGTGCCAGCAGCTTGGCCAGGGTCACAGATACGCAGTATTTT. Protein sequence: CASSLARVTDTQYF.

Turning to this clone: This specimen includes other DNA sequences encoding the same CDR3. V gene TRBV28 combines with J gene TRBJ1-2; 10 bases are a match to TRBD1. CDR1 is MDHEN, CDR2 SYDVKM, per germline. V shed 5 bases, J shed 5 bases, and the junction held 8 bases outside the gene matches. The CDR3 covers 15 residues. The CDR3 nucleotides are TGTGCCAGCAGTCCCCCCCCGGGACAGGGGTATGGCTACACCTTC. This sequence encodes CASSPPPGQGYGYTF.

The chain's CDR3 is CASSLPTSTDTQYF. CDR3 DNA sequence: TGTGCCAGCAGTCTCCCGACTAGCACAGATACGCAGTATTTT. The rearrangement uses TRBV28 and TRBJ2-3; D unclear. The CDR3 covers 14 residues. From germline, CDR1 is MDHEN and CDR2 SYDVKM. The V end lost 5 bases, the J end lost 0 bases, and 9 bases lay between the germline ends.